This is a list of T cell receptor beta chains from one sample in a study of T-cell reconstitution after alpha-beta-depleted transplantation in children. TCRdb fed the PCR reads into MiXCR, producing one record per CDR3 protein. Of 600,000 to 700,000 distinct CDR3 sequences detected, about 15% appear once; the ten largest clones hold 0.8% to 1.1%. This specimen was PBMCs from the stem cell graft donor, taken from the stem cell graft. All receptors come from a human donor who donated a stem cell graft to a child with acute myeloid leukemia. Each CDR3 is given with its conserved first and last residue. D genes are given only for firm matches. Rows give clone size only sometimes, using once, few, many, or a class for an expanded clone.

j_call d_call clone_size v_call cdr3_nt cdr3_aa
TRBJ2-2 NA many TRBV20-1 TGCAGTGCTGACAGTGGGAACACCGGGGAGCTGTTTTTT CSADSGNTGELFF
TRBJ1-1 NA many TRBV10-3 TGTGCCATCAGGGAAAACACTGAAGCTTTCTTT CAIRENTEAFF
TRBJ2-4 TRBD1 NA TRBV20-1 TGCAGTGCTAGAGATCGGACAGGGAACACCAAAAACATTCAGTACTTC CSARDRTGNTKNIQYF
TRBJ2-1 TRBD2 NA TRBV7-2 TGTGCCAGCAGCCTCCGACTAGCGGGGGAGTACAATGAGCAGTTCTTC CASSLRLAGEYNEQFF
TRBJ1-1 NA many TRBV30 TGTGCCTGGCGCTGGACAGCTGAAGCTTTCTTT CAWRWTAEAFF
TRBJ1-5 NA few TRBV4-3 TGCGCCAGCAGCCAAGATTTCGGGAGACAGCCCCAGCATTTT CASSQDFGRQPQHF
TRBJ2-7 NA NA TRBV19 TGTGCCAGTAAGGATAGTGGGGGCTACGAGCAGTACTTC CASKDSGGYEQYF
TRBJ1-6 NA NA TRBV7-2 TGTGCCAGCAGCTCGAGAGGGTCACCCCTCCACTTT CASSSRGSPLHF
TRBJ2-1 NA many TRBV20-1 TGCAGTGCTAGCCAAGACGGAAAGCAGTTCTTC CSASQDGKQFF
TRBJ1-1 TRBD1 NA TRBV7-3 TGTGCCAGCAGCTTAACGTCGGGACAGGGCTTGGGCACTGAAGCTTTCTTT CASSLTSGQGLGTEAFF
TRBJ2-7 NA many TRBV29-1 TGCAGCGTTGAGACTTGGGACTACGAGCAGTACTTC CSVETWDYEQYF
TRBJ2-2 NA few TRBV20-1 TGCAGTGCTAGAGTTAGCCTTACGAACACCGGGGAGCTGTTTTTT CSARVSLTNTGELFF
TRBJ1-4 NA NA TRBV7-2 TGTGCCAGCAGCCCTAGAAGGGCTAATGAAAAACTGTTTTTT CASSPRRANEKLFF
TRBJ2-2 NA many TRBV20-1 TGCAGTGCTAGGAGACCCGGCGCCGGGGAGCTGTTTTTT CSARRPGAGELFF
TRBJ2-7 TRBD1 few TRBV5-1 TGCGCCAGCCGCCCTGGGGGGACAGGGTCCTACGAGCAGTACTTC CASRPGGTGSYEQYF
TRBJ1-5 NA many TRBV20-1 TGCAGTGCTAGTGTTTCGGGCGGACAGAGCAATCAGCCCCAGCATTTT CSASVSGGQSNQPQHF
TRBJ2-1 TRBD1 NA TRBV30 TGTGCCTGGAAGCAGGGGGTCTCCTACAATGAGCAGTTCTTC CAWKQGVSYNEQFF
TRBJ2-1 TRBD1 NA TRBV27 TGTGCCAGCAGTTATAACAGGGGGCTCTACAATGAGCAGTTCTTC CASSYNRGLYNEQFF
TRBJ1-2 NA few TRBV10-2 TGCGCCAGCAGGACGCAGGGCCTTTCATATGGCTACACCTTC CASRTQGLSYGYTF
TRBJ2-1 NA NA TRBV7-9 TGTGCCAGCAGGGTCCATTATGAGCAGTTCTTC CASRVHYEQFF
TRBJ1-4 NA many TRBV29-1 TGCAGCGTTTACGGTGGAGCAACTAATGAAAAACTGTTTTTT CSVYGGATNEKLFF
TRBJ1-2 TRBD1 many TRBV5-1 TGCGCCAGCAGAAGGTCCGGGACAGGGCTAAACTATGGCTACACCTTC CASRRSGTGLNYGYTF
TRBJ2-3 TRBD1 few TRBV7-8 TGTGCCAGCAGCTTAGCGCGGGTGACAGGGTCTACGCAGTATTTT CASSLARVTGSTQYF
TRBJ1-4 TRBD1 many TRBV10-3 TGTGCCATCAGTAGACAGGGGGGAGATGAAAAACTGTTTTTT CAISRQGGDEKLFF
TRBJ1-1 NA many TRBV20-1 TGCAGTGCTAGAGACCCCAGGGGACTGAACACTGAAGCTTTCTTT CSARDPRGLNTEAFF
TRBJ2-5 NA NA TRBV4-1 TGCGCCCCCAAAGGGGGGGTCCAAGAGACCCAGTACTTC CAPKGGVQETQYF
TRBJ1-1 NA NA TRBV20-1 TGCAGTGCTAAAACCCTTTGGGGGATTAACACTGAAGCTTTCTTT CSAKTLWGINTEAFF
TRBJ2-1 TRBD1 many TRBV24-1 TGTGCCACCAGTGACCCGGACAGGCAATACAATGAGCAGTTCTTC CATSDPDRQYNEQFF
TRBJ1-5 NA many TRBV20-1 TGCAGTGCTAGAGATGGTAGGCAGGGAAGTCAGCCCCAGCATTTT CSARDGRQGSQPQHF
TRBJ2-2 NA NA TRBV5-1 TGCGCCAGCAGCTTGGTTCAACAGCGGAGGGCCGGGGAGCTGTTTTTT CASSLVQQRRAGELFF
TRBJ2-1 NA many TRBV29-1 TGCAGCGTGAGGGGAGTCGGGGTCAACAATGAGCAGTTCTTC CSVRGVGVNNEQFF
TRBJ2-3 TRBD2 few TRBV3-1 TGTGCCAGCAAAGGAGGCGGGGGGGCGTCAGTCCCAGATACGCAGTATTTT CASKGGGGASVPDTQYF
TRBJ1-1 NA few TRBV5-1 TGCGCCAGCAGCTTGGTGGGGGGTATGGGCACTGAAGCTTTCTTT CASSLVGGMGTEAFF
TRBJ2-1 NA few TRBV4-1 TGCGCCAGCAGCCTAGGGACGTACGAGCAGTTCTTC CASSLGTYEQFF
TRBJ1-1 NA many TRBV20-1 TGCAGTGCCCACCTGGAGGGCCTGAACACTGAAGCTTTCTTT CSAHLEGLNTEAFF
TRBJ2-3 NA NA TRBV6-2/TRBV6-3 TGTGCCAGCAGTTACTCGGGCCCCGCCACCTCAGATACGCAGTATTTT CASSYSGPATSDTQYF